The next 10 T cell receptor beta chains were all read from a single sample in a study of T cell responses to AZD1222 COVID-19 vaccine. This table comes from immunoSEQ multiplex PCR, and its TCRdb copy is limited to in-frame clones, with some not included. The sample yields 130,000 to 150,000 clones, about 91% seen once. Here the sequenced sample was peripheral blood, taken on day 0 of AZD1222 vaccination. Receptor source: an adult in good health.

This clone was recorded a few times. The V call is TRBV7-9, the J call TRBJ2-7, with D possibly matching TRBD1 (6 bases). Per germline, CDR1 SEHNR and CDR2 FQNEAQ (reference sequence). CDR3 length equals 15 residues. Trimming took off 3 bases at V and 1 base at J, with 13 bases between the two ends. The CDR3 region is CASSFWETGSYEQYF. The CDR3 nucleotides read TGTGCCAGCAGCTTTTGGGAAACAGGGTCCTACGAGCAGTACTTC.

CDR3 bases: TGTGCCAGTAATCGACAGGGTCAGGGAAGCTACACCTTC. This translates into CASNRQGQGSYTF. The chain links TRBV19 to TRBJ1-2; 7 nucleotides agree with TRBD1. CDR3 size: 13 residues. V shed 7 bases, J shed 9 bases, and the junction held 11 bases outside the gene matches. CDR1 is LNHDA, CDR2 SQIVND, per germline (reference sequence). The complete variable domain, with remaining parts taken from reference TRBV19 and TRBJ1-2, reads DGGITQSPKYLFRKEGQNVTLSCEQNLNHDAMYWYRQDPGQGLRLIYYSQIVNDFQKGDIAEGYSVSREKKESFPLTVTSAQKNPTAFYLCASNRQGQGSYTFGSGTRLTVV.

CDR3: CASSYGTAQYEQYF. In DNA form, the CDR3 reads TGTGCCAGCTCTTACGGGACAGCTCAGTACGAGCAGTACTTC. The chain uses TRBV13 and TRBJ2-7; 7 bases fit TRBD1. After removal of 8 bases from V and 4 bases from J, the junction contained 11 bases not matched to a gene. Germline CDR1 is PRHDT and CDR2 is FYEKMQ (reference sequence). The CDR3 runs to 14 residues.

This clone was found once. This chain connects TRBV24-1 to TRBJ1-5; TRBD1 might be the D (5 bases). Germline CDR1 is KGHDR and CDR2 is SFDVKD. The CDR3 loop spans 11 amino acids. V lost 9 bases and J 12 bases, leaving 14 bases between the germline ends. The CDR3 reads CATVLRGCQHF. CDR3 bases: TGTGCCACCGTTCTTAGGGGCTGCCAGCATTTT.

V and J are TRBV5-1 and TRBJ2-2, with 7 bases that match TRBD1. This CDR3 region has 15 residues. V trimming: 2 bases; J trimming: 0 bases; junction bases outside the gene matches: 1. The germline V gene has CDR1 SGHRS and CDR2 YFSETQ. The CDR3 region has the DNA TGCGCCAGCAGCTTAGGGGGCGCGAACACCGGGGAGCTGTTTTTT. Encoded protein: CASSLGGANTGELFF.

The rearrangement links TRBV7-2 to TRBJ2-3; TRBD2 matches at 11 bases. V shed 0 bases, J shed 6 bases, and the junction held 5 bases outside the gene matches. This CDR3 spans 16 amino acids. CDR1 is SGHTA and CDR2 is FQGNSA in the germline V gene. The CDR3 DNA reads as TGTGCCAGCAGCTTAGCGGCTAGCGGGGGGTTTGATACGCAGTATTTT. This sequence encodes CASSLAASGGFDTQYF.

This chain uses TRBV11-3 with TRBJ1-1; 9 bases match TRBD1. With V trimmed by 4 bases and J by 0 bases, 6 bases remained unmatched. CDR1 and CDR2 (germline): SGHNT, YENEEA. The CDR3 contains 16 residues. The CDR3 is CASSWDRVSVNTEAFF. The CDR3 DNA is TGTGCCAGCAGCTGGGACAGGGTGTCCGTGAACACTGAAGCTTTCTTT.

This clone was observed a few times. CDR3 sequence: CASSSSGGKYNEQFF. Here the CDR3 DNA reads TGTGCCAGCAGCTCGAGCGGGGGGAAGTACAATGAGCAGTTCTTC. The V and J genes are TRBV7-3 and TRBJ2-1, with 9 bases matching TRBD2. Germline V gives CDR1 SGHTA, CDR2 FQGTGA. This CDR3 has 15 amino acids. Trimming cost V 4 bases and J 4 bases; bases outside gene matches: 5.

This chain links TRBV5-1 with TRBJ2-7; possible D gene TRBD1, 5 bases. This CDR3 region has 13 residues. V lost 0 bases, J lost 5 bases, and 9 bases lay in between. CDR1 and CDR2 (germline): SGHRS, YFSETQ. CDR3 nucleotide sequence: TGCGCCAGCAGCTTGGCCCAGGGCGACGAGCAGTACTTC. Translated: CASSLAQGDEQYF.

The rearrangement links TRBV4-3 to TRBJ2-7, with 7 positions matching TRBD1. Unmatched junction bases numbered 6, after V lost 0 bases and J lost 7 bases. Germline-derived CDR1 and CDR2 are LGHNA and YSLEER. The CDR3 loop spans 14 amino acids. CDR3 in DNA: TGCGCCAGCAGCCAAGAAGGACAGGCCCGGGAGCAGTACTTC. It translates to CASSQEGQAREQYF.